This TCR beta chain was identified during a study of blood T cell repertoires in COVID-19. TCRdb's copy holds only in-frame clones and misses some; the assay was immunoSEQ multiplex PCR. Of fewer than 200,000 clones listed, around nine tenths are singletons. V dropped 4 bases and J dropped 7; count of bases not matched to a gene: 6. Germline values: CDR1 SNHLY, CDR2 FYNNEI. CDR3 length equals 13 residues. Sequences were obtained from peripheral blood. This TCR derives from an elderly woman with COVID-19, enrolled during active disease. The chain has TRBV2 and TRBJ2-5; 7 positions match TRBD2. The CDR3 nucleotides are TGTGCCAGCAGTGCGGGACTAACTGGGACCCAGTACTTC. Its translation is CASSAGLTGTQYF.